These 30 T cell receptor beta chains were sequenced from one sample in a study of monozygotic twins with inflammatory bowel disease. TCRdb reprocessed the 5' RACE reads, with one entry per CDR3 protein and no DNA. The sample holds 300,000 to 400,000 distinct CDR3 sequences. The sample consisted of blood. The receptors come from a human donor with ulcerative colitis or Crohn's disease, or a healthy co-twin of an affected twin (not recorded which).

The chain uses TRBV12-3 or TRBV12-4 and TRBJ2-3; lacking DNA, the TRBD1 call made by TCRdb goes unchecked. The CDR3 loop spans 17 amino acids. The CDR3 sequence is CASRFKVQGASTDTQYF.

The chain couples TRBV3-1 to TRBJ1-5; no DNA is available, so the TRBD1 call from TCRdb remains unchecked. The CDR3 runs 15 residues. Germline V CDR1 and CDR2: LGHDT, YNNKEL (reference sequence). The CDR3 protein is CASSSMGRGGQPQHF.

The chain has TRBV5-1 and TRBJ1-2; TCRdb calls TRBD1, which cannot be checked without DNA. Germline values: CDR1 SGHRS, CDR2 YFSETQ. CDR3 length equals 14 residues. CDR3 sequence: CASSQDRAHYGYTF.

The CDR3 region is CASTGTGITGELFF. The genes are TRBV5-1 and TRBJ2-2; TCRdb proposes TRBD1, but this gene call is untestable without DNA. This CDR3 contains 14 residues. CDR1 is SGHRS, CDR2 YFSETQ, per germline.

The rearrangement uses TRBV2 and TRBJ1-2. This CDR3 is built from 13 residues. Germline-derived CDR1 and CDR2 are SNHLY and FYNNEI. Here the CDR3 reads CASSRIEIYGYTF.

The gene calls are TRBV19 and TRBJ2-2; checking the TCRdb D call of TRBD1 is not possible without DNA. This CDR3 comprises 13 residues. CDR1 and CDR2 from the germline V gene are LNHDA and SQIVND (reference sequence). CDR3 sequence: CASGDPWTGELFF.

The chain couples TRBV7-2 to TRBJ2-3; without DNA, the TCRdb call of TRBD1 cannot be checked. The CDR3 is 15 amino acids. The V gene's germline CDR1 is SGHTA and CDR2 FQGNSA. The CDR3 spells CASSLGQIATDTQYF. The full variable domain, completed using reference TRBV7-2 and TRBJ2-3, is GAGVSQSPSNKVTEKGKDVELRCDPISGHTALYWYRQSLGQGLEFLIYFQGNSAPDKSGLPSDRFSAERTGGSVSTLTIQRTQQEDSAVYLCASSLGQIATDTQYFGPGTRLTVL.

The rearrangement links TRBV5-5 to TRBJ2-5; the TRBD2 assignment by TCRdb is unverifiable without DNA. CDR1 SGHKS and CDR2 YYEKEE come from the germline V gene (reference sequence). The CDR3 runs to 14 residues. CDR3 sequence reads: CASSPGGVKETQYF.

This chain links TRBV7-2 with TRBJ2-7; TCRdb returns TRBD1, unconfirmable since there is no DNA. The germline CDR1 and CDR2 sequences are SGHTA and FQGNSA. CDR3 length: 12 residues. The CDR3 sequence is CASSSIQGVQYF.

The rearrangement links TRBV12-3 or TRBV12-4 to TRBJ1-1; TCRdb picks TRBD1, but there is no DNA to check that call. The CDR3 runs to 13 residues. The CDR3 here is CASTPRANTEAFF.

The chain carries TRBV11-2 and TRBJ2-3; no DNA is available, so the TRBD2 call from TCRdb remains unchecked. The CDR3 covers 17 residues. Germline CDR1 reads SGHAT; CDR2 reads FQNNGV. The CDR3 region is CASSPGLPRRAADTQYF.

V and J are TRBV7-9 and TRBJ1-5. The CDR3 runs to 14 residues. Germline CDR1 SEHNR, CDR2 FQNEAQ (reference sequence). The CDR3 here is CASSPTTFNQPQHF. Looking up the rest from reference TRBV7-9 and TRBJ1-5 gives the full variable domain: DTGVSQNPRHKITKRGQNVTFRCDPISEHNRLYWYRQTLGQGPEFLTYFQNEAQLEKSRLLSDRFSAERPKGSFSTLEIQRTEQGDSAMYLCASSPTTFNQPQHFGDGTRLSIL.

The rearrangement joins TRBV10-3 to TRBJ2-1; with no DNA, the TCRdb D assignment of TRBD2 cannot be verified. This CDR3 comprises 20 residues. Looked up from germline, CDR1 is ENHRY and CDR2 is SYGVKD. CDR3 protein: CAIKDRILSPGLAGHNEQFF.

The chain has TRBV4-2 and TRBJ2-4. The length of the CDR3 is 16 residues. The germline V gene encodes CDR1 LGHNA and CDR2 YNFKEQ. The CDR3 region is CASSHEQKSAKNIQYF.

The rearrangement links TRBV5-5 to TRBJ1-6; as DNA is missing, the TRBD1 call by TCRdb cannot be tested. Germline V CDR1 and CDR2: SGHKS, YYEKEE (reference sequence). The CDR3 loop spans 16 amino acids. CDR3 protein: CASSNRDRGNDSPLHF.

The chain employs TRBV5-1 and TRBJ2-3; TCRdb returns TRBD2, unconfirmable since there is no DNA. CDR3 length: 14 amino acids. From germline, CDR1 is SGHRS and CDR2 YFSETQ. CDR3 in amino acids: CASSFTGRADTQYF.

This sequence joins TRBV5-1 and TRBJ2-1; TCRdb designates TRBD1, a call that cannot be tested without DNA. The CDR3 contains 15 residues. The germline V gene has CDR1 SGHRS and CDR2 YFSETQ. CDR3 region: CASSLGQGQVNEQFF. The full variable domain, its missing parts supplied by reference TRBV5-1 and TRBJ2-1, is KAGVTQTPRYLIKTRGQQVTLSCSPISGHRSVSWYQQTPGQGLQFLFEYFSETQRNKGNFPGRFSGRQFSNSRSEMNVSTLELGDSALYLCASSLGQGQVNEQFFGPGTRLTVL.

The gene calls are TRBV7-2 and TRBJ2-2; TCRdb's D gene call, TRBD1, goes unchecked for lack of DNA. The CDR3 has 13 amino acids. The V gene's germline CDR1 is SGHTA and CDR2 FQGNSA. The CDR3 spells CASSQGGAGELFF.

The chain carries TRBV20-1 and TRBJ2-5. Germline CDR1 is DFQATT and CDR2 is SNEGSKA (reference sequence). This CDR3 has 11 residues. CDR3 amino acids: CSARNQETQYF.

CDR3 residues: CASSPTGGDTDTQYF. The V call is TRBV4-3, the J call TRBJ2-3; as DNA is missing, the TRBD1 call by TCRdb cannot be tested. Germline CDR1 is LGHNA and CDR2 is YSLEER. This CDR3 spans 15 amino acids.

This chain links TRBV28 with TRBJ1-5; the D call of TRBD1 rests on TCRdb alone, since no DNA is present to check it. CDR1 is MDHEN and CDR2 is SYDVKM in the germline V gene. This CDR3 region has 16 residues. The CDR3 sequence: CASSSPGAGLRQPQHF.

The chain has TRBV28 and TRBJ2-7; TCRdb names TRBD1, which stays unverified in the absence of DNA. Germline V gene lookup returns CDR1 MDHEN and CDR2 SYDVKM. The CDR3 has 11 amino acids. CDR3 residues: CATRTPYEQYF.

V usage is TRBV28 and J usage is TRBJ2-5; TCRdb picks TRBD1, but there is no DNA to check that call. Germline V gene data show CDR1 as MDHEN and CDR2 as SYDVKM. CDR3 length: 14 amino acids. This CDR3 reads CASSLRQGPSTQYF.

V usage is TRBV27 and J usage is TRBJ2-4; TCRdb picks TRBD1, but there is no DNA to check that call. There are 15 residues in the CDR3. Germline V gene sequence: CDR1 MNHEY, CDR2 SMNVEV (reference sequence). CDR3: CASSFLWGPKNIQYF.

The CDR3 loop reads CASRRDIDEVRQHF. The genes are TRBV5-1 and TRBJ1-5. The germline V gene has CDR1 SGHRS and CDR2 YFSETQ. The CDR3 spans 14 residues.

This sequence joins TRBV7-9 and TRBJ2-2; TCRdb's assignment of TRBD1 cannot be checked, as there is no DNA. This CDR3 region has 15 residues. From germline, CDR1 is SEHNR and CDR2 FQNEAQ (reference sequence). The CDR3 region is CASSPTENGPGELLF.

The genes are TRBV27 and TRBJ2-7; checking the TCRdb D call of TRBD2 is not possible without DNA. Germline CDR1 is MNHEY and CDR2 is SMNVEV (reference sequence). The CDR3 runs to 15 residues. CDR3 amino acids: CASRSGWTSSNEQYF.

V gene TRBV7-2 combines with J gene TRBJ2-5; TCRdb's D call of TRBD2 is untestable without DNA. This CDR3 region has 15 residues. Germline lookup yields CDR1 SGHTA and CDR2 FQGNSA. The chain's CDR3 is CASRLTARVQETQYF.

This chain uses TRBV12-3 or TRBV12-4 with TRBJ2-3. The CDR3 contains 12 residues. This chain's CDR3 is CASSLSVYTQYF.

This chain links TRBV20-1 with TRBJ2-2; TCRdb lists TRBD2, though no DNA is available to test this call. The CDR3 is 14 residues long. Per germline, CDR1 DFQATT and CDR2 SNEGSKA (reference sequence). The CDR3 loop is CSASGRADTGELFF.